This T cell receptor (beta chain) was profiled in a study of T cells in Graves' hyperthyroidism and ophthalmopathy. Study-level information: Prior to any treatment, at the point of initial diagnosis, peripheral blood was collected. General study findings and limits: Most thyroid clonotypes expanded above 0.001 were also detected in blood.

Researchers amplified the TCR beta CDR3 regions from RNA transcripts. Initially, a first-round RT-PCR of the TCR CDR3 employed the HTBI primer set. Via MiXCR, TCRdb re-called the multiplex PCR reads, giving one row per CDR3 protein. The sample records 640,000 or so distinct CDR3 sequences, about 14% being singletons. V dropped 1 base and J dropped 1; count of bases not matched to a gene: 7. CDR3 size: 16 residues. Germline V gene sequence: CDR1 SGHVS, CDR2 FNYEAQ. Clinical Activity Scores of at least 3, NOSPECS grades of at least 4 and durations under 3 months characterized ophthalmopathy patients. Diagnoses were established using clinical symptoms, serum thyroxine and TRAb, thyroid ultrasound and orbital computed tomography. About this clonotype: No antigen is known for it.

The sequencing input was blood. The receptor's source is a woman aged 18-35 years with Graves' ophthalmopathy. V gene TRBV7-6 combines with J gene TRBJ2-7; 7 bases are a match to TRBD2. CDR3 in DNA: TGTGCCAGCAGCTTAGAAGGCGGGAGAGGTTCCTACGAGCAGTACTTC. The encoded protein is CASSLEGGRGSYEQYF.